This passage covers 26 T cell receptor beta chains from one sample sequenced in a study of cytomegalovirus exposure and HLA in healthy donors. PCR amplification relied on 60 Vbeta primers (plus 13 Jbeta primers). The assay was immunoSEQ multiplex PCR, and TCRdb's table has in-frame clones only and misses some. The sample shows under 80,000 clones, over 70% of them seen only once. Sequences were obtained from PBMCs. The receptors here all came from a woman aged 40 to 50 in good health and CMV-seronegative.

This clone has only one observation. The chain couples TRBV19 to TRBJ2-7; 7 positions agree with TRBD1. The junction had 11 bases not matched to a gene; V was cut back by 2 bases and J by 7 bases. The germline V gene has CDR1 LNHDA and CDR2 SQIVND (reference sequence). This CDR3 is 15 amino acids long. The CDR3 bases are TGTGCCAGTAGTATACCGGGACAGAGTCTGGAAGAGCAGTACTTC. The encoded protein is CASSIPGQSLEEQYF.

This sequence joins TRBV5-1 and TRBJ1-4; a weak D match, TRBD1 (6 bases). The CDR3 runs to 13 residues. CDR1 and CDR2 (germline): SGHRS, YFSETQ. Deletions cut 3 bases from V and 6 bases from J, with 9 bases between. CDR3 DNA sequence: TGCGCCAGCAGCTCGCGGACAGATGAAAAACTGTTTTTT. Protein sequence: CASSSRTDEKLFF. The entire variable domain, with the rest obtained from reference TRBV5-1 and TRBJ1-4, is as follows: KAGVTQTPRYLIKTRGQQVTLSCSPISGHRSVSWYQQTPGQGLQFLFEYFSETQRNKGNFPGRFSGRQFSNSRSEMNVSTLELGDSALYLCASSSRTDEKLFFGSGTQLSVL.

The chain uses TRBV29-1 and TRBJ1-1; no clear D gene. V shed 5 bases and J shed 1 base, with 8 bases lying between them. This CDR3 contains 12 residues. Germline CDR1 and CDR2: SQVTM and ANQGSEA. CDR3 region: CSVRHPNTEAFF. The CDR3 nucleotides read TGCAGCGTTCGACACCCGAACACTGAAGCTTTCTTT.

The genes are TRBV19 and TRBJ2-1; 14 nucleotides line up with TRBD2. The CDR3 spans 19 residues. Germline V gene lookup returns CDR1 LNHDA and CDR2 SQIVND (reference sequence). The trim removed 4 bases at V and 0 bases at J, leaving 8 bases unmatched. Written as DNA, the CDR3 is TGTGCCAGTAGTAACGGACTAGCGGGAGGAAGGAGCTCCTACAATGAGCAGTTCTTC. It is translated as CASSNGLAGGRSSYNEQFF. Together with reference TRBV19 and TRBJ2-1, the CDR3 gives the full variable domain: DGGITQSPKYLFRKEGQNVTLSCEQNLNHDAMYWYRQDPGQGLRLIYYSQIVNDFQKGDIAEGYSVSREKKESFPLTVTSAQKNPTAFYLCASSNGLAGGRSSYNEQFFGPGTRLTVL.

The chain has TRBV7-3 and TRBJ2-1; the match to TRBD2 covers 8 bases. The trim removed 1 base at V and 8 bases at J, leaving 7 bases unmatched. The CDR3 totals 15 residues. Looked up from germline, CDR1 is SGHTA and CDR2 is FQGTGA. The CDR3 loop is CASSLSGGFFDEQFF. DNA for the CDR3: TGTGCCAGCAGCTTAAGCGGGGGGTTCTTCGATGAGCAGTTCTTC. The full variable domain, completed using reference TRBV7-3 and TRBJ2-1, is GAGVSQTPSNKVTEKGKYVELRCDPISGHTALYWYRQSLGQGPEFLIYFQGTGAADDSGLPNDRFFAVRPEGSVSTLKIQRTERGDSAVYLCASSLSGGFFDEQFFGPGTRLTVL.

The chain couples TRBV12-5 to TRBJ2-1, with 7 bases fitting TRBD1. V dropped 1 base and J dropped 7; count of bases not matched to a gene: 10. The CDR3 length is 16 residues. Germline assignment: CDR1 LGHNT and CDR2 FRNRAP. The CDR3 nucleotides are TGTGCTAGTGGTTTGGGGGCGGACAGGAGAAAGAATGAGCAGTTCTTC. The encoded protein is CASGLGADRRKNEQFF. Complete variable domain (other parts from reference TRBV12-5 and TRBJ2-1): DARVTQTPRHKVTEMGQEVTMRCQPILGHNTVFWYRQTMMQGLELLAYFRNRAPLDDSGMPKDRFSAEMPDATLATLKIQPSEPRDSAVYFCASGLGADRRKNEQFFGPGTRLTVL.

This rearrangement joins TRBV9 to TRBJ2-5; D uncertain. V lost 0 bases and J 3 bases, leaving 6 bases between the germline ends. The CDR3 is 13 amino acids. Germline-derived CDR1 and CDR2 are SGDLS and YYNGEE. The CDR3 sequence: CASSVDPKETQYF. The CDR3 nucleotides read TGTGCCAGCAGCGTAGATCCCAAAGAGACCCAGTACTTC.

This chain uses TRBV5-8 with TRBJ1-2; possible D gene TRBD1, 5 bases. The germline V gene has CDR1 SGHTS and CDR2 YDEGEE. The CDR3 spans 16 residues. V was clipped by 2 bases and J by 1 base, with 15 bases between them. The CDR3 region is CASSLYSQAVNYGYTF. The DNA for the CDR3 is TGTGCCAGCAGCTTATATTCACAGGCGGTTAACTATGGCTACACCTTC.

The chain recombines TRBV11-2 with TRBJ2-5; D remains ambiguous. Trimming pared 5 bases from V and 2 bases from J, leaving 3 bases between. Germline V gene lookup returns CDR1 SGHAT and CDR2 FQNNGV. CDR3 length equals 11 residues. This CDR3 is CASSLQETQYF. The CDR3 DNA sequence: TGTGCCAGCAGCCTACAAGAGACCCAGTACTTC. Filled out from reference TRBV11-2 and TRBJ2-5, the complete variable domain reads EAGVAQSPRYKIIEKRQSVAFWCNPISGHATLYWYQQILGQGPKLLIQFQNNGVVDDSQLPKDRFSAERLKGVDSTLKIQPAKLEDSAVYLCASSLQETQYFGPGTRLLVL.

CDR3 sequence reads: CASSQGGSDQPQHF. In DNA form, the CDR3 reads TGCGCCAGCAGCCAAGGGGGATCGGATCAGCCCCAGCATTTT. The gene calls are TRBV5-1 and TRBJ1-5, with TRBD1 as a possible D gene (6 bases). In germline, CDR1 is SGHRS, CDR2 YFSETQ. The length of the CDR3 is 14 residues. V was pared by 4 bases and J by 5 bases, with 13 bases between.

The V and J genes are TRBV2 and TRBJ2-3; possibly TRBD1 for D (6 bases). Per germline, CDR1 SNHLY and CDR2 FYNNEI. V lost 5 bases to trimming and J lost 0 bases, with 9 bases between them. This CDR3 is built from 14 residues. CDR3 sequence: CASSITGSTDTQYF. CDR3 sequence (DNA): TGTGCCAGCAGTATTACAGGGAGCACAGATACGCAGTATTTT.

This chain uses TRBV6-6 with TRBJ2-3; 7 bases are a match to TRBD1. CDR1 and CDR2 (germline): MNHNY, SVGAGI (reference sequence). The ends lost 5 bases at V and 0 bases at J; junction bases unmatched: 5. The CDR3 totals 15 residues. CDR3 sequence (DNA): TGTGCCAGCAGTAGACTGGGACAGAGCACAGATACGCAGTATTTT. Amino acid sequence: CASSRLGQSTDTQYF.

The CDR3 loop is CAGGVGYEQYF. The DNA for the CDR3 is TGTGCCGGAGGAGTCGGCTACGAGCAGTACTTC. The rearrangement joins TRBV2 to TRBJ2-7; the D gene is possibly TRBD2 (5 bases). The CDR3 has 11 amino acids. Germline loops: CDR1 SNHLY, CDR2 FYNNEI. V was trimmed by 11 bases and J by 3 bases, leaving 11 bases between them.

The chain has TRBV9 and TRBJ2-2; 9 bases fit TRBD2. The germline gives CDR1 SGDLS, CDR2 YYNGEE. Trimming at V came to 5 bases and at J to 5 bases, leaving 10 bases not matched to a gene. This CDR3 has 16 residues. This CDR3 reads CASSSGAGGTTGELFF. The DNA of the CDR3 is TGTGCCAGCAGTTCTGGGGCGGGAGGGACGACCGGGGAGCTGTTTTTT.

The chain combines TRBV29-1 with TRBJ1-1; perhaps TRBD1 as D (5 bases). The V and J ends lost 4 bases and 7 bases respectively, with 13 bases between them. The CDR3 is made up of 12 amino acids. Germline lookup yields CDR1 SQVTM and CDR2 ANQGSEA. CDR3 sequence: CSVARAGYEAFF. The DNA of the CDR3 is TGCAGCGTTGCCAGGGCGGGGTATGAAGCTTTCTTT.

The chain carries TRBV28 and TRBJ1-4; D may be TRBD1 (5 bases). The length of the CDR3 is 15 residues. V lost 5 bases to trimming and J lost 7 bases, with 17 bases between them. Germline CDR1 reads MDHEN; CDR2 reads SYDVKM. CDR3 sequence reads: CASSGRQSMGEKLFF. The CDR3 nucleotides are TGTGCCAGCAGTGGCAGACAGTCGATGGGTGAAAAACTGTTTTTT.

This clone has more than one count but fewer than ten. The chain employs TRBV2 and TRBJ1-5; D unclear. V was shortened by 1 base and J by 6 bases, with 10 bases between the two germline ends. The CDR3 runs to 14 residues. CDR1 SNHLY and CDR2 FYNNEI come from the germline V gene. For the CDR3, the DNA is TGTGCCAGCAGTGAAGGGCAGGTTCCTCAGCCCCAGCATTTT. Translated: CASSEGQVPQPQHF.

CDR3 coding DNA: TGTGCCAGCAGTGCCCAGGGATCCTACGAGCAGTACTTC. Protein sequence: CASSAQGSYEQYF. This chain connects TRBV2 to TRBJ2-7, with D possibly TRBD1 on 5 matching bases. This CDR3 comprises 13 residues. Trimming stripped 4 bases from V and 1 base from J, with 8 bases between. The germline V gene encodes CDR1 SNHLY and CDR2 FYNNEI.

The rearrangement joins TRBV6-1 to TRBJ2-7; perhaps TRBD1 as D (6 bases). Germline lookup yields CDR1 MNHNS and CDR2 SASEGT. The V end lost 2 bases, the J end lost 2 bases, and 16 bases lay between the germline ends. This CDR3 spans 16 amino acids. In DNA form, the CDR3 reads TGTGCCAGCAGTGAACCGGGACACCATTTTACCTACGAGCAGTACTTC. It yields the protein CASSEPGHHFTYEQYF.

The chain uses TRBV28 and TRBJ2-7, with 8 bases that match TRBD1. The germline CDR1 and CDR2 sequences are MDHEN and SYDVKM. The V and J ends lost 7 bases and 6 bases, in that order; junction bases with no gene match: 11. The CDR3 is 14 residues long. In DNA form, the CDR3 reads TGTGCCAGCACTCAACTGACAGGGGCTCGCGAGCAGTACTTC. Its protein product is CASTQLTGAREQYF.

The chain employs TRBV28 and TRBJ2-3; D call uncertain. V was clipped by 5 bases and J by 6 bases, with 12 bases between them. Looked up from germline, CDR1 is MDHEN and CDR2 is SYDVKM. This CDR3 has 13 residues. DNA for the CDR3: TGTGCCAGCAGTCCGCGGAGTGGGGATACGCAGTATTTT. This sequence encodes CASSPRSGDTQYF.

The chain recombines TRBV10-3 with TRBJ2-1; 7 bases are shared with TRBD1. The CDR3 loop spans 16 amino acids. The germline V gene encodes CDR1 ENHRY and CDR2 SYGVKD. V lost 0 bases, J lost 8 bases, and 10 bases stayed unmatched. The CDR3 sequence: CAISESVTGQNDEQFF. The CDR3 DNA sequence: TGTGCCATCAGTGAGTCAGTGACAGGGCAAAACGATGAGCAGTTCTTC.

V is TRBV29-1 and J is TRBJ1-1; the D gene is possibly TRBD1 (5 bases). The CDR3 loop spans 13 amino acids. The germline V and J ends were trimmed by 4 bases and 0 bases, with 9 bases remaining between them. CDR1 SQVTM and CDR2 ANQGSEA come from the germline V gene. CDR3 protein: CSVAQGVNTEAFF. In DNA form, the CDR3 reads TGCAGCGTTGCGCAGGGCGTGAACACTGAAGCTTTCTTT.

This clone was seen once. The chain is built from TRBV27 and TRBJ2-7, with 8 bases fitting TRBD2. The CDR3 spans 13 residues. CDR1 is MNHEY, CDR2 SMNVEV, per germline (reference sequence). V lost 2 bases and J lost 3; bases outside the gene matches: 0. CDR3: CASSLAGGYEQYF. The CDR3 nucleotides are TGTGCCAGCAGTTTAGCGGGAGGCTACGAGCAGTACTTC.

This clone was found once. The V and J genes are TRBV5-4 and TRBJ1-4; 7 bases are shared with TRBD1. The CDR3 consists of 16 residues. J gave up 1 base and V 4 bases, and 7 bases lay outside the gene matches. Per germline, CDR1 SGHNT and CDR2 YYREEE (reference sequence). The CDR3 DNA reads TGTGCCAGCAGCGCCGGGACAGTGGGAACTAATGAAAAACTGTTTTTT. Translation gives CASSAGTVGTNEKLFF.

This clone occurred a few times. The genes are TRBV19 and TRBJ1-5; 8 nucleotides align to TRBD1. After removal of 5 bases from V and 5 bases from J, the junction contained 2 bases not matched to a gene. The CDR3 totals 13 residues. The V gene's germline CDR1 is LNHDA and CDR2 SQIVND (reference sequence). The CDR3 loop reads CASSPDRDQPQHF. CDR3 DNA sequence: TGTGCCAGTAGTCCGGACAGGGATCAGCCCCAGCATTTT. The whole variable domain, filled in from reference TRBV19 and TRBJ1-5, reads DGGITQSPKYLFRKEGQNVTLSCEQNLNHDAMYWYRQDPGQGLRLIYYSQIVNDFQKGDIAEGYSVSREKKESFPLTVTSAQKNPTAFYLCASSPDRDQPQHFGDGTRLSIL.